This TCR beta chain was sequenced during a study of regulatory T cells in long-lasting Graves disease. Described time point: newly diagnosed GD, antithyroid drugs for less than 3 months. The TCR library was made from RNA that had been extracted from PBMCs in TRIzol. Arm-PCR of CDR3 regions with iRepertoire HTBI primers generated TCR beta libraries. In TCRdb, the multiplex PCR reads were re-called with MiXCR into one record per CDR3 protein. Among about 310,000 distinct CDR3 sequences, about a sixth were seen once, and the ten largest hold more than 35%. From germline, CDR1 is LNHDA and CDR2 SQIVND (reference sequence). CDR3 size: 14 residues. V was cut by 6 bases and J by 0 bases, with 8 bases left in between. This clonotype has ten or more counts.

Source: peripheral blood mononuclear cells (PBMCs), taken at new diagnosis, from a patient treated with antithyroid drugs. The gene calls are TRBV19 and TRBJ1-4; D perhaps matches TRBD1 (5 bases). This receptor was taken from a female donor with Graves disease. CDR3 DNA sequence: TGTGCCAGTAGGACAGCAGCAACTAATGAAAAACTGTTTTTT. This encodes CASRTAATNEKLFF.